Each of the 23 T cell receptor beta chains below was sequenced from the same sample in a study of cytomegalovirus exposure and HLA in healthy donors. PCR amplification relied on 60 Vbeta primers (plus 13 Jbeta primers). Sequencing used immunoSEQ multiplex PCR; TCRdb keeps in-frame clones, though not all of them. The sample totals 100,000 to 150,000 clones. Material: PBMCs. The receptors were sampled from a man between 18 and 29 years old in good health and CMV-seronegative.

The CDR3 protein is CASSEPGGGRGTEAFF. The CDR3 DNA is TGTGCCAGCAGCGAACCCGGGGGGGGGCGAGGTACTGAAGCTTTCTTT. This chain joins TRBV11-2 and TRBJ1-1; D possibly corresponds to TRBD1 (6 bases). The CDR3 contains 16 residues. Germline values: CDR1 SGHAT, CDR2 FQNNGV. V shed 5 bases and J shed 5 bases, with 21 bases lying between them.

The CDR3 loop reads CASGSSGSTDTQYF. The CDR3, as DNA: TGTGCTAGTGGTTCTAGCGGGAGCACAGATACGCAGTATTTT. The chain couples TRBV12-5 to TRBJ2-3; 8 nucleotides match TRBD2. The junction had 0 bases not matched to a gene; V was cut back by 4 bases and J by 0 bases. CDR3 size: 14 residues. The germline V gene has CDR1 LGHNT and CDR2 FRNRAP.

The chain carries TRBV10-3 and TRBJ2-7, with D possibly TRBD1 on 7 matching bases. CDR3 length: 14 amino acids. Trimming pared 5 bases from V and 6 bases from J, leaving 17 bases between. Per germline, CDR1 ENHRY and CDR2 SYGVKD. Written as DNA, the CDR3 is TGTGCCATCAGTAACGACAGGGAGGCGGTCGAGCAGTACTTC. This encodes CAISNDREAVEQYF.

The chain joins TRBV11-3 to TRBJ2-7; D is uncertain. Trimming took off 4 bases at V and 0 bases at J, with 7 bases between the two ends. In germline, CDR1 is SGHNT, CDR2 YENEEA. The CDR3 is 13 amino acids. The CDR3 reads CASSSKSSYEQYF. For the CDR3, the DNA is TGTGCCAGCAGCTCTAAGAGCTCCTACGAGCAGTACTTC.

The chain employs TRBV11-3 and TRBJ1-5; D gene uncertain. The CDR3 is made up of 13 amino acids. Germline assignment: CDR1 SGHNT and CDR2 YENEEA. The V end lost 0 bases, the J end lost 3 bases, and 3 bases lay between the germline ends. The CDR3 nucleotides read TGTGCCAGCAGCTTAGAGGCCAATCAGCCCCAGCATTTT. Protein: CASSLEANQPQHF.

This chain joins TRBV5-1 and TRBJ2-3; D is perhaps TRBD1 (6 bases). Germline CDR1 SGHRS, CDR2 YFSETQ. CDR3 size: 16 residues. Trimming left V 0 bases short and J 0 bases short, with 11 bases between. CDR3 in amino acids: CASSLEPGHSTDTQYF. CDR3 nucleotide sequence: TGCGCCAGCAGCTTGGAGCCGGGACACAGCACAGATACGCAGTATTTT.

The chain combines TRBV7-9 with TRBJ2-1; TRBD1 agrees at 8 bases. CDR3 length equals 15 residues. The germline CDR1 and CDR2 sequences are SEHNR and FQNEAQ (reference sequence). The ends lost 3 bases at V and 4 bases at J; junction bases unmatched: 5. CDR3: CASSFRGRGYNEQFF. The CDR3 DNA reads TGTGCCAGCAGCTTCAGGGGGCGCGGGTACAATGAGCAGTTCTTC.

The chain joins TRBV28 to TRBJ2-1; D ambiguous. Germline values: CDR1 MDHEN, CDR2 SYDVKM. The CDR3 spans 13 residues. V was shortened by 5 bases and J by 14 bases, with 19 bases between the two germline ends. The CDR3 DNA sequence: TGTGCCAGCAGTACCCTGGGTGCGGTTTTTGAGTTCTTC. This sequence encodes CASSTLGAVFEFF.

As concerns this clone: The same CDR3 also results from other DNA sequences found in this sample. The gene calls are TRBV29-1 and TRBJ1-2; D uncertain. With 2 bases removed from V and 2 bases from J, the gap between germline ends came to 12 bases. The CDR3 runs to 14 residues. Germline V gene data show CDR1 as SQVTM and CDR2 as ANQGSEA. DNA for the CDR3: TGCAGCGTTGAAAGGAACAGCAGGAACTATGGCTACACCTTC. Protein product: CSVERNSRNYGYTF.

V gene TRBV27 combines with J gene TRBJ1-4; TRBD1 aligns across 9 bases. The V gene's germline CDR1 is MNHEY and CDR2 SMNVEV (reference sequence). The J segment lost 8 bases and the V segment lost 4 bases, leaving 14 bases of the junction unmatched. This CDR3 has 17 amino acids. The CDR3 coding sequence is TGTGCCAGCAGTTCGACCTCTTGGACAGGGGTGAGGGAAAAACTGTTTTTT. Translation: CASSSTSWTGVREKLFF.

The V and J genes are TRBV27 and TRBJ2-2, with D perhaps matching TRBD1 (6 bases). Germline V gene lookup returns CDR1 MNHEY and CDR2 SMNVEV (reference sequence). V lost 3 bases and J lost 6, with 17 bases in between. There are 16 residues in the CDR3. The CDR3 is CASSFLLQGWSGELFF. Here the CDR3 DNA reads TGTGCCAGCAGTTTTCTTCTCCAGGGGTGGTCCGGGGAGCTGTTTTTT.

The chain employs TRBV11-2 and TRBJ2-3, with D perhaps TRBD1 (6 bases). The germline V and J ends were trimmed by 0 bases and 11 bases, with 9 bases remaining between them. Germline CDR1 reads SGHAT; CDR2 reads FQNNGV. The CDR3 has 12 residues. As DNA, the CDR3 is TGTGCCAGCAGCTTAGATCTGACAGGGCAGTATTTT. The encoded protein is CASSLDLTGQYF.

V gene TRBV7-2 combines with J gene TRBJ2-5; 11 nucleotides match TRBD2. There are 16 residues in the CDR3. Trimming at V came to 8 bases and at J to 5 bases, leaving 13 bases not matched to a gene. Looked up from germline, CDR1 is SGHTA and CDR2 is FQGNSA. The CDR3 is CASRRRSGGALETQYF. In DNA, the CDR3 is TGTGCCAGCCGGCGCCGTAGCGGGGGGGCCTTGGAGACCCAGTACTTC.

This sequence joins TRBV5-5 and TRBJ1-1; tentatively, D is TRBD1 (6 bases). The germline CDR1 and CDR2 sequences are SGHKS and YYEKEE (reference sequence). This CDR3 has 13 residues. V was trimmed by 2 bases and J by 3 bases, leaving 8 bases between them. CDR3 in DNA: TGTGCCAGCAGCTTCGGGGGGCACACTGAAGCTTTCTTT. It codes for CASSFGGHTEAFF. The full variable domain, completed using reference TRBV5-5 and TRBJ1-1, is DAGVTQSPTHLIKTRGQQVTLRCSPISGHKSVSWYQQVLGQGPQFIFQYYEKEERGRGNFPDRFSARQFPNYSSELNVNALLLGDSALYLCASSFGGHTEAFFGQGTRLTVV.

J is TRBJ1-6 and V is TRBV9, with 8 bases fitting TRBD1. V lost 0 bases, J lost 9 bases, and 2 bases stayed unmatched. This CDR3 region has 14 residues. Germline V lookup: CDR1 SGDLS, CDR2 YYNGEE. CDR3: CASSVVGQASPLHF. The CDR3 nucleotides read TGTGCCAGCAGCGTAGTGGGACAGGCTTCACCCCTCCACTTT. The whole variable domain, remainder taken from reference TRBV9 and TRBJ1-6, is DSGVTQTPKHLITATGQRVTLRCSPRSGDLSVYWYQQSLDQGLQFLIQYYNGEERAKGNILERFSAQQFPDLHSELNLSSLELGDSALYFCASSVVGQASPLHFGNGTRLTVT.

The V gene is TRBV9, the J gene TRBJ2-1, with D tentatively TRBD2 (5 bases). CDR1 and CDR2 (germline): SGDLS, YYNGEE. This CDR3 comprises 15 residues. V shed 2 bases and J shed 6 bases, with 15 bases lying between them. The CDR3 loop is CASSVSARAVNEQFF. DNA for the CDR3: TGTGCCAGCAGCGTTAGCGCCCGGGCGGTCAATGAGCAGTTCTTC.

CDR3 region: CASSTQGGGQPQHF. The CDR3 region has the DNA TGTGCCAGTAGTACCCAAGGGGGCGGTCAGCCCCAGCATTTT. The chain carries TRBV19 and TRBJ1-5, with 7 nucleotides matching TRBD1. J lost 6 bases, V lost 4 bases, and 6 bases had no gene match. Germline lookup yields CDR1 LNHDA and CDR2 SQIVND (reference sequence). The CDR3 is made up of 14 amino acids.

This chain connects TRBV11-3 to TRBJ2-7, with D maybe TRBD1 (6 bases). V dropped 2 bases and J dropped 2 bases, with 28 bases sitting between them. The CDR3 consists of 20 residues. Germline CDR1 is SGHNT and CDR2 is YENEEA. CDR3 coding DNA: TGTGCCAGCAGCTTACGTAGGACAGAGGCAAAACCCTCCCGAACCTACGAGCAGTACTTC. It codes for CASSLRRTEAKPSRTYEQYF.

The rearrangement links TRBV19 to TRBJ2-7, with 9 nucleotides matching TRBD1. Germline CDR1 LNHDA, CDR2 SQIVND (reference sequence). With V trimmed by 5 bases and J by 3 bases, 5 bases remained unmatched. The CDR3 runs 14 residues. The CDR3 here is CASSLGQGSYEQYF. CDR3 bases: TGTGCCAGTAGTCTGGGACAGGGAAGCTACGAGCAGTACTTC.

This chain joins TRBV28 and TRBJ1-2; D gene ambiguous. This CDR3 spans 12 amino acids. V was clipped by 2 bases and J by 5 bases, with 6 bases between them. The germline V gene has CDR1 MDHEN and CDR2 SYDVKM. The CDR3 is CASSLTRYGYTF. For the CDR3, the DNA is TGTGCCAGCAGTTTAACCCGGTATGGCTACACCTTC.

J is TRBJ2-7 and V is TRBV4-3; D gene ambiguous. The length of the CDR3 is 15 residues. From germline, CDR1 is LGHNA and CDR2 YSLEER. V shed 3 bases and J shed 2 bases, with 14 bases lying between them. CDR3 in amino acids: CASSQERSLTYEQYF. In DNA, the CDR3 is TGCGCCAGCAGCCAGGAGCGATCCCTTACCTACGAGCAGTACTTC.

CDR3 sequence reads: CAISDIRPGEKLFF. DNA for the CDR3: TGTGCCATCAGTGACATCCGCCCCGGGGAAAAACTGTTTTTT. The V and J genes are TRBV10-3 and TRBJ1-4, with D hard to call. Between the trimmed V and J ends, which lost 3 bases and 8 bases, there was a span of 13 bases. The CDR3 has 14 residues. In germline, CDR1 is ENHRY, CDR2 SYGVKD.

As for this clone: An end of the junction does not agree with germline; a read error may underlie this. The chain joins TRBV30 to TRBJ1-4; D gene uncertain. The CDR3 runs 12 residues. The V gene's germline CDR1 is GTSNPN and CDR2 SVGIG (reference sequence). The CDR3 DNA sequence: TGTGCCCGGAGTGGAACAGATGAAAAACTGTTTTTT. Amino acids: CARSGTDEKLFF.